This T cell receptor (beta chain) was found in a study of T cell responses to AZD1222 COVID-19 vaccine. A word on this clone: Its target is not known.

The CDR3 totals 17 residues. V dropped 5 bases and J dropped 4; count of bases not matched to a gene: 10. Germline CDR1 is LNHDA and CDR2 is SQIVND (reference sequence). Findings of the study overall: The donor group comprised mostly white British people and more females; the analysis possibly underestimated clonal diversity.

Assay: immunoSEQ multiplex PCR; the TCRdb copy retains only in-frame clones and omits some. The sample consists of some 130,000 clones, approximately 91% of them appearing once. The chain combines TRBV19 with TRBJ2-3; TRBD1 matches 12 bases. The material sequenced was peripheral blood, taken 28 days after the second AZD1222 dose. This receptor was identified in an adult who received the AZD1222 COVID-19 vaccine. The CDR3 reads CASSATGTGGEADTQYF. Here the CDR3 DNA reads TGTGCCAGTAGTGCTACCGGGACAGGGGGCGAGGCAGATACGCAGTATTTT.